The present T cell receptor beta chain was sequenced within a study of blood T cell repertoires in COVID-19. The germline V gene has CDR1 WNHNN and CDR2 SYGVQD (reference sequence). The CDR3 covers 13 residues. V lost 6 bases to trimming and J lost 7 bases, with 12 bases between them. Clones were sequenced by immunoSEQ multiplex PCR, and TCRdb holds only the in-frame ones, with some missing. Among 150,000 to 160,000 clones listed, roughly 78% were seen once. V gene TRBV10-1 combines with J gene TRBJ2-2, with TRBD2 as a possible D gene (5 bases). The TCR comes from a man at least 80 years old with acute or convalescent COVID-19. The sequenced sample was peripheral blood. The DNA of the CDR3 is TGCGCCAGCAGGCCCAGCGCGGGCGGGGAGCTGTTTTTT. Translated, it gives CASRPSAGGELFF.